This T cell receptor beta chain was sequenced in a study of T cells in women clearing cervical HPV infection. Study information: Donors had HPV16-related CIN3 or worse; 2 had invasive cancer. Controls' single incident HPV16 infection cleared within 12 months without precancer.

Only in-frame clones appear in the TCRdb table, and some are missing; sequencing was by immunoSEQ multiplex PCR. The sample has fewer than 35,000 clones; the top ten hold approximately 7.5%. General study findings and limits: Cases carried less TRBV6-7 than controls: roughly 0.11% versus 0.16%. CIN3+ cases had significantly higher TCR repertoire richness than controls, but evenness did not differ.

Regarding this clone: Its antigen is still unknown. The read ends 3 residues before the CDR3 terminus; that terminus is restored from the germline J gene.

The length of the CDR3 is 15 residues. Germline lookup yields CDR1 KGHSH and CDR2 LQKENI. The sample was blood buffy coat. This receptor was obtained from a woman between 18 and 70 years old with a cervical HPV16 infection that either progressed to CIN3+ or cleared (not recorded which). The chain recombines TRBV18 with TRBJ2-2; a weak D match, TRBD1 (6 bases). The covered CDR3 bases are TGTGCCAGCTCACCACGACAGGCAACTAATGAAAAG. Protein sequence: CASSPRQATNEK. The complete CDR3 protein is CASSPRQATNEKLFF.